This TCR beta chain was sequenced in a study of cytomegalovirus exposure and HLA in healthy donors. With 5 bases removed from V and 2 bases from J, the gap between germline ends came to 12 bases. The germline V gene has CDR1 MDHEN and CDR2 SYDVKM. The CDR3 length is 14 residues. The study's findings and limits: Researchers reported that a few CMV-associated chains were confirmed in vitro as CMV antigen-specific. In a later analysis, donors in an Asian-associated ancestry cluster reportedly had fewer N-insertions in productive TCRs than the cohort mean. Productive status was seen about 90% or about 30% of the time for most TCR beta V segments in an earlier analysis. Cytomegalovirus-associated TCR beta chains were listed, numbering 150 to 200.

With regard to this clone: Its antigen is currently unknown.

The PCR ran on 60 Vbeta and 13 Jbeta primers. Sequenced by immunoSEQ multiplex PCR; TCRdb stores in-frame clones only, minus some. Its table records over 100,000 clones. This clonotype was sampled from a man aged 35-49 years in good health and CMV-seropositive. Sequenced sample: PBMCs. The chain combines TRBV28 with TRBJ1-2, with D possibly matching TRBD1 (5 bases). For the CDR3, the DNA is TGTGCCAGCAGTCAAGGAGGGGTAAACTATGGCTACACCTTC. This encodes CASSQGGVNYGYTF.